This T cell receptor (beta chain) derives from a study of blood T cell repertoires in COVID-19. Overall study context: Spain, Italy and the United States supplied samples that represented acute and convalescent COVID-19.

The CDR3 is 20 amino acids. Germline V lookup: CDR1 SGHVS, CDR2 FNYEAQ. The V and J ends lost 4 bases and 2 bases, in that order; junction bases with no gene match: 17. As handled by the study authors: Counts of nucleated cells, estimated from reference gene primer amplification, were obtained. TCRdb keeps only in-frame clones here, not all; method: immunoSEQ multiplex PCR. Clone size and the V and J calls come from that table; the DNA yielded D and trimming. This table has tens of thousands of clones, around 80% appearing once. The sequence was obtained from a man aged 35-49 years with acute or convalescent COVID-19. Sequenced material: peripheral blood. V usage is TRBV7-6 and J usage is TRBJ2-1; TRBD1 matches at 10 bases. In DNA form, the CDR3 reads TGTGCCAGCAGCTCACCCCGCTTCGGGACAGGGGATTTGGCCTACAATGAGCAGTTCTTC. This gives the protein CASSSPRFGTGDLAYNEQFF.